This T cell receptor (beta chain) emerged from a study of blood T cell repertoires in COVID-19. TCRdb's copy holds only in-frame clones and misses some; the assay was immunoSEQ multiplex PCR. This sample has over 100,000 clones, with about nine tenths found just once. CDR1 and CDR2 (germline): SNHLY, FYNNEI. The CDR3 has 14 amino acids. The V segment lost 5 bases and the J segment 1 base; nucleotides outside the gene matches: 2. This clone was seen more than once but under ten times. The TCR originated in a woman in her seventies with COVID-19, enrolled during active disease. The sequenced sample consisted of peripheral blood. V and J are TRBV2 and TRBJ1-1, with TRBD1 matching over 9 bases. DNA for the CDR3: TGTGCCAGCAGTTCACAGGGGGCGAACACTGAAGCTTTCTTT. This encodes CASSSQGANTEAFF.